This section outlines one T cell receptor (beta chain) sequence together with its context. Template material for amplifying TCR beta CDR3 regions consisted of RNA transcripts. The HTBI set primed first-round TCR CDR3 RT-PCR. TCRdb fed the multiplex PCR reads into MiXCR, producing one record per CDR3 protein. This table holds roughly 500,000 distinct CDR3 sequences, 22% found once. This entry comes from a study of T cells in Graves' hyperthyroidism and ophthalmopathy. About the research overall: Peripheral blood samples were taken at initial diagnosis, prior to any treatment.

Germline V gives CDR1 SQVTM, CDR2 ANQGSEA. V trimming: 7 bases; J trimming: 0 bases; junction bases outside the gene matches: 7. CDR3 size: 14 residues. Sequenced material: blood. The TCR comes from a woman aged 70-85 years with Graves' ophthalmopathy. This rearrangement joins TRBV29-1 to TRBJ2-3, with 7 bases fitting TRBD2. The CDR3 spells CSAPSSGSTDTQYF. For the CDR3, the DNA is TGCAGCGCCCCGAGTAGCGGGAGCACAGATACGCAGTATTTT.